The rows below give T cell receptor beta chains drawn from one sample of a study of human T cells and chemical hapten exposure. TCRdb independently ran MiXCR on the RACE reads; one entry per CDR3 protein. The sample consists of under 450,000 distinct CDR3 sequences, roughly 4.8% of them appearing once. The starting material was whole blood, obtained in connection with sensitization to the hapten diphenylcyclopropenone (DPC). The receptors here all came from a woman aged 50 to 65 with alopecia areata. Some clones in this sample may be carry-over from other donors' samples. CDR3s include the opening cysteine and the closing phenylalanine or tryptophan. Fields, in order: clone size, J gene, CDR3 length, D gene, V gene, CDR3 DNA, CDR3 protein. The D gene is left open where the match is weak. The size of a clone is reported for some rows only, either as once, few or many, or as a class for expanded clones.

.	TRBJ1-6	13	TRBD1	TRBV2	TGTGCCAGCAGGGGGGACAGGGAGTCACCCCTCCACTTT	CASRGDRESPLHF
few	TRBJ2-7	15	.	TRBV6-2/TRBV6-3	TGTGCCAGCAGTTACTCCAAAAGGACGGGTTACGAGCAGTACTTC	CASSYSKRTGYEQYF
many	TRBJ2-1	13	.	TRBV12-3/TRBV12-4	TGTGCCAGCAGTTATGGAGCAACAAATGAGCAGTTCTTC	CASSYGATNEQFF
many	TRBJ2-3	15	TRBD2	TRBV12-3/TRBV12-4	TGTGCCAGCAGCCATATAGCGGGGGGCACAGATACGCAGTATTTT	CASSHIAGGTDTQYF
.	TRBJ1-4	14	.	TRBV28	TGTGCCAGCAGTTTGAAGAAGCTTCGGGAAAAACTGTTTTTT	CASSLKKLREKLFF
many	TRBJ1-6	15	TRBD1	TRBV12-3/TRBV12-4	TGTGCCAGCAGTTTAGACGGGACAGTAAATTCACCCCTCCACTTT	CASSLDGTVNSPLHF
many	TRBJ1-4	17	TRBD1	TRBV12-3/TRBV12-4	TGTGCCAGCAGCCGGGGGACAGGGGGCGCCTCCGATGAAAAACTGTTTTTT	CASSRGTGGASDEKLFF
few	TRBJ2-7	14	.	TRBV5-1	TGCGCCAGCAGCTTGGATTTTAGATCCTACGAGCAGTACTTC	CASSLDFRSYEQYF
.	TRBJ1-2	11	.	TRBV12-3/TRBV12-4	TGTGCCAGCAGTTTGGGGACTGGCTACACCTTC	CASSLGTGYTF
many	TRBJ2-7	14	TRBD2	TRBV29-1	TGCAGCGTTGTGGGGGGGGTCAACTCCTACGAGCAGTACTTC	CSVVGGVNSYEQYF
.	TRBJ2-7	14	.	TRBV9	TGTGCCAGCAGCGTAGGTGACCTAACCTACGAGCAGTACTTC	CASSVGDLTYEQYF
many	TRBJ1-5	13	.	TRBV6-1	TGTGCCAGCAGTGATAGGGGAACGCAGCCCCAGCATTTT	CASSDRGTQPQHF
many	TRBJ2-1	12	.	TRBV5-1	TGCGCCAGCAGACAGGACTACAATGAGCAGTTCTTC	CASRQDYNEQFF
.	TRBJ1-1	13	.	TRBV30	TGTGCCTGGGGTAAACAGGGTAACACTGAAGCTTTCTTT	CAWGKQGNTEAFF
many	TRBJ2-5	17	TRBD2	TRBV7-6	TGTGCCAGCAGCTTTCCCGCGGCGGGGGTTTCACAAGAGACCCAGTACTTC	CASSFPAAGVSQETQYF
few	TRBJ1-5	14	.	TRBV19	TGTGCCAGTAGTATAGCTCAGGGGAACCAGCCCCAGCATTTT	CASSIAQGNQPQHF
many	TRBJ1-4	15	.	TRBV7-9	TGTGCCAGCAGCGGTCGGACGGAGGGGAATGAAAAACTGTTTTTT	CASSGRTEGNEKLFF
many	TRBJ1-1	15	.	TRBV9	TGTGCCAGCAGCGTAGAGATAGAATTGAACACTGAAGCTTTCTTT	CASSVEIELNTEAFF
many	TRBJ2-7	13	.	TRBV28	TGTGCCAGCAGTCCCGGGAGCTCCTACGAGCAGTACTTC	CASSPGSSYEQYF
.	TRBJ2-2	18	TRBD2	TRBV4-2	TGTGCCAGCAGCCGATGGACTAGCGGGGGGACGAACACCGGGGAGCTGTTTTTT	CASSRWTSGGTNTGELFF
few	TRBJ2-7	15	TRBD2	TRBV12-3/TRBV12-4	TGTGCCAGCAGTTCGGGGACTAGCGGGGGCTACGAGCAGTACTTC	CASSSGTSGGYEQYF
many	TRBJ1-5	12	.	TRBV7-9	TGTGCCAGCAGCCGAACGGACCAGCCCCAGCATTTT	CASSRTDQPQHF
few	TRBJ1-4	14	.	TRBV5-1	TGCGCCAGCAGCGAGTCAGGCTTACGAGAAAAACTGTTTTTT	CASSESGLREKLFF
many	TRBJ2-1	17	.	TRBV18	TGTGCCAGCTCACCAAGGTTTTACGGGGGGCTTTTCGATGAGCAGTTCTTC	CASSPRFYGGLFDEQFF
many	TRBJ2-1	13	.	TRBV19	TGTGCCAGTAGTCCCGGACTGATCAATGAGCAGTTCTTC	CASSPGLINEQFF
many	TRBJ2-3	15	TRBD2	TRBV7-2	TGTGCCAGCAGCTTAGCGCTAGCGGGCCGGCATACGCAGTATTTT	CASSLALAGRHTQYF
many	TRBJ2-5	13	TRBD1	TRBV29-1	TGCAGCGCCGGCGGACAGGGGAAAGAGACCCAGTACTTC	CSAGGQGKETQYF
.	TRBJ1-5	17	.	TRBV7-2	TGTGCCAGCAGCTTAGCGCGGTCCCCTGGAGCCAATCAGCCCCAGCATTTT	CASSLARSPGANQPQHF
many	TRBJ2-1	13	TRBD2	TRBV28	TGTGCCAGCACCCAGTCCCCGGGACTAGGGGTGTTCTTC	CASTQSPGLGVFF
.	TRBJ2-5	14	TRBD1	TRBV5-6	TGTGCCAGCAGCGCGAGGACAGGGAGAGAGACCCAGTACTTC	CASSARTGRETQYF
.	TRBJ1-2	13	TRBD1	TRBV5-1	TGCGCCAGCAGGACAGGGGGCGCCTATGGCTACACCTTC	CASRTGGAYGYTF
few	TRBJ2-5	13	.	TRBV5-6	TGTGCCAGCAGCTTGGGCGCCCCGAGTACCCAGTACTTC	CASSLGAPSTQYF
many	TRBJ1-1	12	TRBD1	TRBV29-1	TGCAGCGTCGGGGACAGTCACACTGAAGCTTTCTTT	CSVGDSHTEAFF
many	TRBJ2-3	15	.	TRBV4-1	TGCGCCAGCAGCGACGGGATTATCGGCACAGATACGCAGTATTTT	CASSDGIIGTDTQYF
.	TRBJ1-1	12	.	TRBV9	TGTGCCAAGACGAGGGGAAGCACTGAAGCTTTCTTT	CAKTRGSTEAFF
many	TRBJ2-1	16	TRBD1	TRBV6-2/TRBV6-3	TGTGCCAGCCGCTCACCCGGGACAGGGAAGGGAAATGAGCAGTTCTTC	CASRSPGTGKGNEQFF
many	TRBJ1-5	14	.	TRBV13	TGTGCCAGCAGCTTAGGGGGTGTAGCCCAGCCCCAGCATTTT	CASSLGGVAQPQHF
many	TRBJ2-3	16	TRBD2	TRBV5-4	TGTGCCAGCAGCTTGGGACTAGCGGGGGCCGGAGATACGCAGTATTTT	CASSLGLAGAGDTQYF
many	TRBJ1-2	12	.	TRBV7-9	TGTGCCAGCAGCCTAGGTTTGGATGGCTACACCTTC	CASSLGLDGYTF
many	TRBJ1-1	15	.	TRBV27	TGTGCCAGCAGTTTATTAAGGGCTAAGGGCACTGAAGCTTTCTTT	CASSLLRAKGTEAFF
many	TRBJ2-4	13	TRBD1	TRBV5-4	TGTGCCAGCAGTCCCGGGACAGAAAACATTCAGTACTTC	CASSPGTENIQYF
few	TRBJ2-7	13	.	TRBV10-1	TGCGCCAGCAGTTCCCTCTACGGGGACGAGCAGTACTTC	CASSSLYGDEQYF
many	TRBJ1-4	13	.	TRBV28	TGTGCCAGCAGCCCGGGGCTCGAGGAAAAACTGTTTTTT	CASSPGLEEKLFF
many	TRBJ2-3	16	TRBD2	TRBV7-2	TGTGCCAGCAGCTTAGGCGGGCGGGGGGGCACAGATACGCAGTATTTT	CASSLGGRGGTDTQYF
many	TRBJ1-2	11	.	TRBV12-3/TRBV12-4	TGTGCCAGCAAGAGGGGCCTAGGCTACACCTTC	CASKRGLGYTF
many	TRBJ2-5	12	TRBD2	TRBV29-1	TGCAGCGTCCAGGGAGGGGTTGAGACCCAGTACTTC	CSVQGGVETQYF
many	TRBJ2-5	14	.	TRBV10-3	TGTGCCATCAGTGAGTCTGGCGGCCAAGAGACCCAGTACTTC	CAISESGGQETQYF
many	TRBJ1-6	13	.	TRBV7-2	TGTGCCAGCATCAAATCGAATAATTCACCCCTCCACTTT	CASIKSNNSPLHF
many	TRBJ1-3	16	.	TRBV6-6	TGTGCCAGCAGTTCTCTCGACAGGAGCTCTGGAAACACCATATATTTT	CASSSLDRSSGNTIYF
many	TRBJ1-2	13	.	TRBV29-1	TGCAGCGTGATTACCCGCGAGGACTATGGCTACACCTTC	CSVITREDYGYTF